A selection of T cell receptor beta chains follows, all from one sample in a study of identical twins. MiXCR was run by TCRdb on the 5' RACE reads, yielding one entry per CDR3 protein. Counted here are 500,000 to 600,000 distinct CDR3 sequences, 20% to 25% occurring once; the ten biggest clones make up roughly 0.91%. These data were likewise used in another study, on T cells expressing NK-cell markers.

The specimen was CD4+ T cells sorted from blood. The receptors stem from a woman under 30 in good health. Both conserved end residues are part of each CDR3. Fields, in order: D gene, J gene, V gene, clone size, CDR3 protein, CDR3 DNA. A D gene is named only where the DNA matches it firmly. Size is stated for part of the rows, as once, few or many counts, or as a class when the clone is expanded.

NA	TRBJ2-7	TRBV29-1	few	CSVVSGSYEQYF	TGCAGCGTTGTTAGTGGGAGTTACGAGCAGTACTTC
TRBD1	TRBJ1-1	TRBV6-5	few	CASSFIRTGTEAFF	TGTGCCAGCAGTTTTATTAGGACAGGAACTGAAGCTTTCTTT
TRBD2	TRBJ2-3	TRBV9	few	CASSLIAGENRDTQYF	TGTGCCAGCAGCCTTATAGCGGGGGAGAACAGAGATACGCAGTATTTT
NA	TRBJ1-1	TRBV6-6	few	CASSRKGDTEAFF	TGTGCCAGCAGCCGGAAAGGGGACACTGAAGCTTTCTTT
NA	TRBJ2-1	TRBV7-2	few	CASSPYRSYNEQFF	TGTGCCAGCAGCCCTTACCGCTCCTACAATGAGCAGTTCTTC
NA	TRBJ2-7	TRBV7-2	few	CASSSSSSYEQYF	TGTGCCAGCAGCTCCTCCAGCTCCTACGAGCAGTACTTC
NA	TRBJ1-3	TRBV20-1	few	CSARFTGKGNTIYF	TGCAGTGCTAGATTTACAGGGAAAGGAAACACCATATATTTT
NA	TRBJ1-4	TRBV20-1	few	CSARDLGGNEKLFF	TGCAGTGCTAGAGATCTAGGAGGGAATGAAAAACTGTTTTTT
TRBD2	TRBJ2-4	TRBV20-1	few	CSAVGMAGDQNIQYF	TGCAGTGCTGTCGGGATGGCGGGGGATCAAAACATTCAGTACTTC
NA	TRBJ2-7	TRBV12-3/TRBV12-4	NA	CASRLDLGGEQYF	TGTGCCAGCAGGTTAGACCTAGGGGGCGAGCAGTACTTC
TRBD2	TRBJ2-1	TRBV5-1	NA	CASSLSGRANNEQFF	TGCGCCAGCAGCTTGTCGGGGAGGGCCAACAATGAGCAGTTCTTC
NA	TRBJ2-3	TRBV15	NA	CATSRARYTVDTQYF	TGTGCCACCAGCAGGGCCCGTTATACCGTAGATACGCAGTATTTT